A single sample gave rise to the 13 T cell receptor beta chains below, sequenced in a study of radiotherapy plus CTLA-4 blockade in lung cancer. TCRdb keeps only in-frame clones here, not all; method: immunoSEQ multiplex PCR. The sample includes 85,000 to 95,000 clones, approximately 80% of them seen just once. The starting material was peripheral blood, obtained from a patient treated with radiotherapy plus ipilimumab. The receptors were gathered from a human donor with non-small cell lung cancer that progressed on radiotherapy plus ipilimumab.

V and J are TRBV30 and TRBJ1-4; D is undetermined. Deletions cut 1 base from V and 0 bases from J, with 12 bases between. Germline-derived CDR1 and CDR2 are GTSNPN and SVGIG (reference sequence). The CDR3 covers 16 residues. This chain's CDR3 is CAWSGPLTSTNEKLFF. CDR3 in DNA: TGTGCCTGGAGTGGACCCCTGACTTCAACTAATGAAAAACTGTTTTTT.

V and J are TRBV28 and TRBJ2-1; perhaps TRBD1 as D (8 bases). CDR3 size: 21 residues. V lost 5 bases, J lost 0 bases, and 29 bases lay in between. The germline gives CDR1 MDHEN, CDR2 SYDVKM. CDR3 in DNA: TGTGCCAGCAGTGACGGGACAGGATTTACGGGGGGCCCTAGCTCCTACAATGAGCAGTTCTTC. Translating gives CASSDGTGFTGGPSSYNEQFF.

The genes are TRBV27 and TRBJ2-1; weak D call: TRBD1 (6 bases). This CDR3 region has 13 residues. Germline-derived CDR1 and CDR2 are MNHEY and SMNVEV (reference sequence). Between the trimmed V and J ends, which lost 5 bases and 8 bases, there was a span of 13 bases. CDR3 residues: CASSSRAGDEQFF. CDR3 nucleotides: TGTGCCAGCAGTAGCCGCGCAGGGGATGAGCAGTTCTTC.

The gene calls are TRBV30 and TRBJ1-1; the match to TRBD1 covers 9 bases. Trimming removed 5 bases from V and 10 bases from J; junction bases left unmatched: 8. The germline gives CDR1 GTSNPN, CDR2 SVGIG (reference sequence). CDR3 length equals 12 residues. The DNA for the CDR3 is TGTGCCTGGGGGGGACAGGGTAAAGGAGCTTTCTTT. Its translation is CAWGGQGKGAFF. Supplemented by reference TRBV30 and TRBJ1-1, the full variable domain reads SQTIHQWPATLVQPVGSPLSLECTVEGTSNPNLYWYRQAAGRGLQLLFYSVGIGQISSEVPQNLSASRPQDRQFILSSKKLLLSDSGFYLCAWGGQGKGAFFGQGTRLTVV.

This chain uses TRBV5-1 with TRBJ2-2; 7 bases are a match to TRBD1. Germline CDR1 reads SGHRS; CDR2 reads YFSETQ. Trimming took 3 bases from V and 5 from J; bases not matched to a gene: 10. The CDR3 covers 16 residues. CDR3 loop: CASSSAGQALTGELFF. CDR3 sequence (DNA): TGCGCCAGCAGCTCCGCCGGACAGGCTTTAACCGGGGAGCTGTTTTTT.

V is TRBV6-5 and J is TRBJ2-5; TRBD2 is a possible D gene (5 bases). V gave up 4 bases and J gave up 5 bases, with 5 bases separating them. The CDR3 runs 11 residues. Germline-derived CDR1 and CDR2 are MNHEY and SVGAGI. CDR3 in DNA: TGTGCCAGCAGTTCGGGGGAGACCCAGTACTTC. Translation gives CASSSGETQYF.

This clone was seen a few times. The gene calls are TRBV7-8 and TRBJ2-5; 8 bases line up with TRBD1. Germline V gene data show CDR1 as SGHVS and CDR2 as FQNEAQ. After removal of 4 bases from V and 2 bases from J, the junction contained 9 bases not matched to a gene. This CDR3 is built from 16 residues. This chain's CDR3 is CASSSRTGQIQETQYF. In DNA form, the CDR3 reads TGTGCCAGCAGCTCTCGGACAGGGCAGATTCAAGAGACCCAGTACTTC.

The chain is built from TRBV5-1 and TRBJ1-1; 8 nucleotides align to TRBD1. Losses at the gene ends were 7 bases for V and 0 bases for J; bases not matched to a gene: 2. Germline CDR1 and CDR2: SGHRS and YFSETQ. The CDR3 totals 13 residues. The CDR3 here is CASGQGLNTEAFF. CDR3 in DNA: TGCGCCAGCGGACAGGGTTTGAACACTGAAGCTTTCTTT.

The V gene is TRBV5-1, the J gene TRBJ2-7; a possible D gene is TRBD2 (5 bases). CDR1 SGHRS and CDR2 YFSETQ come from the germline V gene. The CDR3 covers 9 residues. V was shortened by 5 bases and J by 12 bases, with 9 bases between the two germline ends. The CDR3 coding sequence is TGCGCCAGCAGGGACTCCTGGTACGTC. This codes for CASRDSWYV.

This clone was seen a handful of times. The V gene is TRBV28, the J gene TRBJ1-5, with D tentatively TRBD1 (5 bases). Trimming left V 6 bases short and J 4 bases short, with 25 bases between. Germline assignment: CDR1 MDHEN and CDR2 SYDVKM. The CDR3 runs 18 residues. CDR3 residues: CASSSLVPGRDGNQPQHF. The CDR3, as DNA: TGTGCCAGCAGCTCACTTGTGCCGGGACGGGATGGGAATCAGCCCCAGCATTTT.

The CDR3: CASSVEASPNTGELFF. In DNA, the CDR3 is TGTGCCAGCAGCGTAGAGGCTAGCCCCAACACCGGGGAGCTGTTTTTT. The rearrangement joins TRBV9 to TRBJ2-2, with a possible D match to TRBD2 (5 bases). The CDR3 spans 16 residues. With 0 bases removed from V and 2 bases from J, the gap between germline ends came to 11 bases. Germline assignment: CDR1 SGDLS and CDR2 YYNGEE. The full variable domain, completed using reference TRBV9 and TRBJ2-2, is DSGVTQTPKHLITATGQRVTLRCSPRSGDLSVYWYQQSLDQGLQFLIQYYNGEERAKGNILERFSAQQFPDLHSELNLSSLELGDSALYFCASSVEASPNTGELFFGEGSRLTVL.

This clone was seen just once. The gene calls are TRBV2 and TRBJ1-1, with D perhaps matching TRBD1 (5 bases). The CDR3 is 13 amino acids. Germline CDR1 SNHLY, CDR2 FYNNEI. The germline V and J ends were trimmed by 3 bases and 11 bases, with 16 bases remaining between them. The CDR3 reads CASSDLRGTTAFF. CDR3 bases: TGTGCCAGCAGTGACCTCCGGGGGACCACGGCTTTCTTT.

A single count supports this clone. This chain connects TRBV4-2 to TRBJ2-1; tentatively, D is TRBD2 (5 bases). Trimming took 0 bases from V and 0 from J, leaving 6 bases between them. The V gene's germline CDR1 is LGHNA and CDR2 YNFKEQ. CDR3 length: 15 amino acids. The CDR3 sequence is CASSQEGSSYNEQFF. CDR3 coding DNA: TGTGCCAGCAGCCAAGAGGGGAGCTCCTACAATGAGCAGTTCTTC.